These T cell receptor beta chains were read from a single sample in a study of control samples from healthy donors and cancer patients. Sequenced by immunoSEQ multiplex PCR; TCRdb stores in-frame clones only, minus some. The sample lists roughly 99,000 clones, roughly 86% seen once, with 1.5% to 2% in the top ten. Input material: blood. The receptors here all came from a man aged 60 to 69 in good health. CDR3s include the opening cysteine and the closing phenylalanine or tryptophan. D genes are given only for firm matches. Clone size appears in some rows only: once, few, many, or a class for an expanded clone.

v_gene	abundance	j_gene	d_gene	CDR3nt	CDR3aa
TRBV5-4	-	TRBJ1-1	-	TGTGCCAGCAGCCCGTGGGGCGGGAACACTGAAGCTTTCTTT	CASSPWGGNTEAFF
TRBV11-2	-	TRBJ2-7	-	TGTGCCAGCAGCCGATTTCGCCCTTGGGCGGAACAATCCTACGAGCAGTACTTC	CASSRFRPWAEQSYEQYF
TRBV28	-	TRBJ2-5	TRBD1	TGTGCCAGCAGTTTCGCAGGGGGCCCCCAAGAGACCCAGTACTTC	CASSFAGGPQETQYF
TRBV5-4	-	TRBJ2-7	-	TGTGCCAGCAGCTCTACTTCTCAAGTCCACGAGCAGTACTTC	CASSSTSQVHEQYF
TRBV5-1	-	TRBJ2-3	TRBD2	TGCGCCAGCAGCTCGGGACTAGCGGTGGATACGCAGTATTTT	CASSSGLAVDTQYF
TRBV19	-	TRBJ1-2	-	TGTGCCAGTAGTCGGGATAACTATGGCTACACCTTC	CASSRDNYGYTF
TRBV5-5	-	TRBJ1-4	-	TGTGCCAGCAGCTTGGAGGTTTCGGGGGGCTGGGGTGAAAAACTGTTTTTT	CASSLEVSGGWGEKLFF
TRBV7-9	few	TRBJ1-5	TRBD1	TGTGCCAGCAGCTTAGCGGAGACAGGGAGAGGGAGCAATCAGCCCCAGCATTTT	CASSLAETGRGSNQPQHF
TRBV5-5	-	TRBJ2-7	-	TGTGCCAGCAGCTTTCAGGGGAATGGATACGAGCAGTACTTC	CASSFQGNGYEQYF
TRBV14	-	TRBJ2-2	-	TGTGCCAGCAGCCAAGCCCCCCCGAACACCGGGGAGCTGTTTTTT	CASSQAPPNTGELFF
TRBV5-1	-	TRBJ2-5	TRBD2	TGCGCCAGCAGCTTGGCTGGGCTAGCGGGAGCGGTAGAGACCCAGTACTTC	CASSLAGLAGAVETQYF
TRBV2	-	TRBJ2-5	TRBD2	TGTGCCAGCAACGGGAGGGCCCAGGAGACCCAGTACTTC	CASNGRAQETQYF
TRBV19	once	TRBJ1-1	TRBD1	TGTGCCAGTAGTATCCGGGACAGAGCTTTCTTT	CASSIRDRAFF
TRBV10-2	-	TRBJ2-7	-	TGCGCCAGCAGCAGGGACGGGTCCTACGAGCAGTACTTC	CASSRDGSYEQYF
TRBV30	-	TRBJ2-1	-	TGTGCCTGGAGTGTACTTAGCGGTGAGCAGTTCTTC	CAWSVLSGEQFF
TRBV11-2	-	TRBJ1-5	-	TGTGCCAGCAGCCGGTTTTTGGGGTCGGGAGGGCCCCAGCATTTT	CASSRFLGSGGPQHF
TRBV30	-	TRBJ1-4	-	TGTGCCTGGAGTGTACCGGGGGGAATCAATGAAAAACTGTTTTTT	CAWSVPGGINEKLFF
TRBV3-1/TRBV3-2	-	TRBJ2-5	-	TGTGCCAGCAGCAGGGGAATTTGGGAGACCCAGTACTTC	CASSRGIWETQYF
TRBV9	-	TRBJ2-1	-	TGTGCCAGCAGCGTAGGTTGGTCCCGGGACTCATACAATGAGCAGTTCTTC	CASSVGWSRDSYNEQFF
TRBV7-9	-	TRBJ2-2	TRBD2	TGTGCCAGCAGCCCAGGTGGCCTAGCGGGCCACGGGGAGCTGTTTTTT	CASSPGGLAGHGELFF
TRBV4-2	-	TRBJ2-6	-	TGTGCCAGCAGCCAAGATGAGGGCGCTGGGGCCAACGTCCTGACTTTC	CASSQDEGAGANVLTF
TRBV7-3	-	TRBJ1-2	TRBD1	TGTGCCAGCAGCTTAGCGACAGGGAAGGGGAATCAGGGCTACACCTTC	CASSLATGKGNQGYTF
TRBV5-5	-	TRBJ1-4	-	TGTGCCAGCAGCTTGGCCATCCGGGGAGGGGTTGAAAAACTGTTTTTT	CASSLAIRGGVEKLFF
TRBV3-1/TRBV3-2	few	TRBJ1-6	-	TGTGCCAGCAGCCAATTGGTGCGGTCACCCCTCCACTTT	CASSQLVRSPLHF
TRBV6-5	-	TRBJ1-1	-	TGTGCCAGCAGCAGGGGCGAGAACACTGAAGCTTTCTTT	CASSRGENTEAFF
TRBV10-3	-	TRBJ2-2	TRBD2	TGTGCCATCAGCCCAACACTAGCGGGGGGCACCGGGGAGCTGTTTTTT	CAISPTLAGGTGELFF